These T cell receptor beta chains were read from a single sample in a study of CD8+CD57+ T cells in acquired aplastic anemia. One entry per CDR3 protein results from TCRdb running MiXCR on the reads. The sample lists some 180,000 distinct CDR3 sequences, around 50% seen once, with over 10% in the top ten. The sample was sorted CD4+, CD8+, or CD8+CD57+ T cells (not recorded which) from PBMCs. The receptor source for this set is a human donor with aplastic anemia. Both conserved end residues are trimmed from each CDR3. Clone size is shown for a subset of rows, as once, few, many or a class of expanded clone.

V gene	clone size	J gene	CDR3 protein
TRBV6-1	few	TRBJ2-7	ASRLNRDRGTYEQY
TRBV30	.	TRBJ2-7	AWSNRAYEQY
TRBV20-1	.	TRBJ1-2	SARATDTTYGYT
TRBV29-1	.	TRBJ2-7	SVVPPTRVAYEQY
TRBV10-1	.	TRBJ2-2	ASSDIRVERRGFTNTGELF
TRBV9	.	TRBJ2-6	ASSVARGSGANVLT
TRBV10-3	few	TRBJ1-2	AISDMGGNYGYT
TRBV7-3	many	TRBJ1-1	ASSLEWTEAF
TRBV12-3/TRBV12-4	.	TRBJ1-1	ASSLRSRNTEAF
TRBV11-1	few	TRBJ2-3	ASSLEDSNTDTQY
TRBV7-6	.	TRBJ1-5	ASSLGTDLQPQH
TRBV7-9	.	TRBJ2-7	ASGRSGGPYEQY
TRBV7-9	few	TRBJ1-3	ASSGSDTIY
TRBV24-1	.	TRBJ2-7	ATRAGTGGEEQY
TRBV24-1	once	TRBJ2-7	ATSPKGEGIPYEQY
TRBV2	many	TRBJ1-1	ASSDPLGGGLRVTEAF
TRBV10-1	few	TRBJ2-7	ASSDGLAGAYEQY
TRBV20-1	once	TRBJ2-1	STSGGYNEQF
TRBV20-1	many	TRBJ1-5	SARDGDKPQH
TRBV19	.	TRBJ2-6	ASSIDSPGANVPT
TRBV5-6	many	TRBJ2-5	ASSLTAQETQY
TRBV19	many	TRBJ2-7	ASSVRRQGSYEQY
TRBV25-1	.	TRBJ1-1	ASSEAGGRGEAF
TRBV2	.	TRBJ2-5	ASSERTQY
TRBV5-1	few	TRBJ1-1	ASSLTDPNTEAF
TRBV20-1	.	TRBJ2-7	SAIIQGTAGYEQY
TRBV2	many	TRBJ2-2	ASSEPGGELF
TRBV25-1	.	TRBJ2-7	ASSDGWSEQY
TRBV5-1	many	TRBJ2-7	ASSRGLAGAISYEQY
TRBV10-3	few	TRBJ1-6	AIGGQGSNSPLH
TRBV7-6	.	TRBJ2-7	ASSPLPGANEQY
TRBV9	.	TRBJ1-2	ASRGVGYT
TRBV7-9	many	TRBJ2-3	ASSLEVDTQY
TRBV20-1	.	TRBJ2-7	SARRRTGGYEQY
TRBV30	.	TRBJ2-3	AWSKVAGDPGTQY
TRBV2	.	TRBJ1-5	ASKPSRTGNQPQH
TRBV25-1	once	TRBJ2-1	ASSEYGPGNEQF
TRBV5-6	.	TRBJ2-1	ASSSERTRQF
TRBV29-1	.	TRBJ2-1	SVGGRVSYNEQF
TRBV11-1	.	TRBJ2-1	ASSFSGTSSYNEQF
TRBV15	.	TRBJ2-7	ATSRTLDSLYEQY
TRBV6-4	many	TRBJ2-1	ASSDQGGVGNEQF
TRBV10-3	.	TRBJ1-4	AISDGQGYGKLF
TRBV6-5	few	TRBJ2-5	ASSYSSDGGGSVTQY
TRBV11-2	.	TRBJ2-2	ASSLLTARWTGELF
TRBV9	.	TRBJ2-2	ASSANTGELF
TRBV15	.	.	ASSTTRTGGGYEQF
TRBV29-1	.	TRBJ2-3	SVEHAHTDTQY
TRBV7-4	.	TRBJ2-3	ASSFLARSQDTQY
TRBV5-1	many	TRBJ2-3	ASSTNRDRAENTDTQY
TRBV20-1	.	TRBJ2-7	TRGTGVYEQY